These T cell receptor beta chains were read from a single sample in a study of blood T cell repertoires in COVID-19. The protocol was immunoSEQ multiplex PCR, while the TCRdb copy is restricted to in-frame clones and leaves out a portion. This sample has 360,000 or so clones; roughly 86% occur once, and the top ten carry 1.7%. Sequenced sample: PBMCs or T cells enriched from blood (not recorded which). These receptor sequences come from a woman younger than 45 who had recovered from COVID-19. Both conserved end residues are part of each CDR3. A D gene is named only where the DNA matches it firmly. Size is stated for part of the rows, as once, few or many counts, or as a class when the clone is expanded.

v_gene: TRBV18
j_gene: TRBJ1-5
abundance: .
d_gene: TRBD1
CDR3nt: TGTGCCAGCTCACCCGGACAGGGAAATCAGCCCCAGCATTTT
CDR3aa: CASSPGQGNQPQHF

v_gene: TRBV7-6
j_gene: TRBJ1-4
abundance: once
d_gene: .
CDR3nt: TGTGCCAGCAGTTTGCAGGGCGAAAAACTGTTTTTT
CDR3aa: CASSLQGEKLFF

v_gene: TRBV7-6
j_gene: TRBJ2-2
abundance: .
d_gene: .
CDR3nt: TGTGCCAGCAGCTTAGGATCAGCGAACACCGGGGAGCTGTTTTTT
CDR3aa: CASSLGSANTGELFF

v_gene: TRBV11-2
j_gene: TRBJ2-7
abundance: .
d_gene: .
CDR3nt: TGTGCCAGCAGCCCATCGGGACACGACTACGAGCAGTACTTC
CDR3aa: CASSPSGHDYEQYF

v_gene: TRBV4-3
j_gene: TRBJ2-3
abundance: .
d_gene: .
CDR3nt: TGCGCCAGCAGCCAAGATCTTCCCCAGGCCACAGATACGCAGTATTTT
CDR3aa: CASSQDLPQATDTQYF

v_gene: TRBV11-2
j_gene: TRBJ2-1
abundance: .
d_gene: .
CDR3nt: TGTGCCAGCAGCTTAGTCGGTAATGAGCAGTTCTTC
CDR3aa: CASSLVGNEQFF

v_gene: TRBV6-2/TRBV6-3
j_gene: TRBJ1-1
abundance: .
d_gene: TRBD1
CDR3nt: TGTGCCAACAGCAGGGGGTCTGGCACTGAAGCTTTCTTT
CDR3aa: CANSRGSGTEAFF

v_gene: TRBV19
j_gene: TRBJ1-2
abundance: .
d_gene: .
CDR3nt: TGTGCCAGTAGTATCAGGGAAGGGAAGAGCTACACCTTC
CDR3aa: CASSIREGKSYTF

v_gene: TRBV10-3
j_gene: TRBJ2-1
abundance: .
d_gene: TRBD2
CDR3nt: TGTGCCATCAGTGAGGTGGGTAGCGGGAGGCAGGAGCAGTTCTTC
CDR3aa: CAISEVGSGRQEQFF

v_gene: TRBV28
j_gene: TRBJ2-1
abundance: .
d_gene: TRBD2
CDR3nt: TGTGCCAGCAAGGGCGGGAGGGGCGGCAATGAGCAGTTCTTC
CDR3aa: CASKGGRGGNEQFF

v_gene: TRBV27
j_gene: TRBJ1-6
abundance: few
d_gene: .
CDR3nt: TGTGCCAGCAGTCCATCGACAGGTTTCAAGGCGAATTCACCCCTCCACTTT
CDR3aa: CASSPSTGFKANSPLHF

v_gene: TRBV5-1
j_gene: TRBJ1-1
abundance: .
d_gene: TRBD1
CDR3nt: TGCGCCAGCAGCACCGGACAGGAGATGAACACTGAAGCTTTCTTT
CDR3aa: CASSTGQEMNTEAFF

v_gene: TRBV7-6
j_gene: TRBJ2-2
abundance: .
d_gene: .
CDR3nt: TGTGCCAGCAGCTTAGAAGGCGGAGGAGTATGGACCGGGGAGCTGTTTTTT
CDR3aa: CASSLEGGGVWTGELFF

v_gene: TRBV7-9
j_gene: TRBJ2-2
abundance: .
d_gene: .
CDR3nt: TGTGCCAGCAGCTCACCGGGACAACACACCGGGGAGCTGTTTTTT
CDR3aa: CASSSPGQHTGELFF

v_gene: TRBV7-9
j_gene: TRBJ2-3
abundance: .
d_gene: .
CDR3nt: TGTGCCAGCAGCTTGCCAGCGGAGGGTCCAGATACGCAGTATTTT
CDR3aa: CASSLPAEGPDTQYF

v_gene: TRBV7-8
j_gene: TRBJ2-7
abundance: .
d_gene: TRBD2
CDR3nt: TGTGCCAGCAGCTTAGGTCCACTAGCGCAAGGAGTCGAGCAGTACTTC
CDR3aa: CASSLGPLAQGVEQYF

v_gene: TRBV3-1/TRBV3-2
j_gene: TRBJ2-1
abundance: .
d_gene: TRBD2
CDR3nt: TGTGCCAGCAGCCAGGGGAGGACTAGCGGGAGGGGCAATGAGCAGTTCTTC
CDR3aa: CASSQGRTSGRGNEQFF

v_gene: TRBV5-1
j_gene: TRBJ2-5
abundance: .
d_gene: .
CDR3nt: TGCGCCAGCGGCACCCCACGGGACATCGGTGGGCAAGAGACCCAGTACTTC
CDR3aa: CASGTPRDIGGQETQYF

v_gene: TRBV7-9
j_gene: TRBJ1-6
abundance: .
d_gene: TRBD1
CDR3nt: TGTGCCAGCAGCCGGACAGGGGGCGGATCACCCCTCCACTTT
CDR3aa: CASSRTGGGSPLHF

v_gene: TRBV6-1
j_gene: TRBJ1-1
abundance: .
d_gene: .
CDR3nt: TGTGCCAGCAGTGAAGTCCCAGTGAACACTGAAGCTTTCTTT
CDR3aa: CASSEVPVNTEAFF

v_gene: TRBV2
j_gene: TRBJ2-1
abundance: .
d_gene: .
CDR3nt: TGTGCCAGCAATTCTGTGAGCTCCTACAATGAGCAGTTCTTC
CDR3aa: CASNSVSSYNEQFF

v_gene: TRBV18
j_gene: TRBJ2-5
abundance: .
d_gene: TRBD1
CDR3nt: TGTGCCAGCTCACCACATCACCGCCCGAGTAGACAGGGGCCTCGATGGACCCAAGAGACCCAGTACTTC
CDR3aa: CASSPHHRPSRQGPRWTQETQYF

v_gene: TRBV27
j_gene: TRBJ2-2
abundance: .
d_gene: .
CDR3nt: TGTGCCAGCAGTTTATCGGTACAGCCTTCGACCGGGGAGCTGTTTTTT
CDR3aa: CASSLSVQPSTGELFF

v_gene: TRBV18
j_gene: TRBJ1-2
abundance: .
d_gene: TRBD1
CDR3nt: TGTGCCAGCTCACCTCAGGGAAGGGGGCATGGCTACACCTTC
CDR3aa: CASSPQGRGHGYTF

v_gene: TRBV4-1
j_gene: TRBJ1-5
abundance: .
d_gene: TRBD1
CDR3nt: TGCGCCAGCAGCCAAGGTCAGGGGGGCAATCAGCCCCAGCATTTT
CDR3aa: CASSQGQGGNQPQHF

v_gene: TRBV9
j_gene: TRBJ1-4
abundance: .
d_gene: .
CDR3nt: TGTGCCAGCAGCGTATCAGGGGCAACTAATGAAAAACTGTTTTTT
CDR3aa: CASSVSGATNEKLFF

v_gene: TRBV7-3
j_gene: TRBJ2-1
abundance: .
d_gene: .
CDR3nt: TGTGCCAGCAGCTTAACTGGCCTCAATGAGCAGTTCTTC
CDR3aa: CASSLTGLNEQFF

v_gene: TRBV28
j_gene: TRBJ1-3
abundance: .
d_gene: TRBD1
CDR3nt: TGTGCCAGCAAGCCTTGGACAGGGAGTGTTTCTGGAAACACCATATATTTT
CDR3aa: CASKPWTGSVSGNTIYF

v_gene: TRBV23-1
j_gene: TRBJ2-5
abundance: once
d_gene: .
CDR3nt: TGCGCCAGCAGTCAATCCTCACAGGGAGTAAGGAAAGAGACCCAGTACTTC
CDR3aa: CASSQSSQGVRKETQYF

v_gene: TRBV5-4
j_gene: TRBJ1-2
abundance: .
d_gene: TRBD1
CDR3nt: TGTGCCAGCAGCACAGGACAGGGGCCCTATGGCTACACCTTC
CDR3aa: CASSTGQGPYGYTF

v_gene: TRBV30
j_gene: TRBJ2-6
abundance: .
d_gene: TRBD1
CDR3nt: TGTGCCTGGAGTAGGAGGACAGGGGTAACTGGGGCCAACGTCCTGACTTTC
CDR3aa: CAWSRRTGVTGANVLTF

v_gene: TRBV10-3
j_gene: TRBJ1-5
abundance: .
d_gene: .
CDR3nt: TGTGCCATCAGTGAGTCGATCAGGGGTGACAATCAGCCCCAGCATTTT
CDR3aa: CAISESIRGDNQPQHF

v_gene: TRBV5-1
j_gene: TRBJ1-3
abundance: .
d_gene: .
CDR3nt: TGCGCCAGCAGCTTGATGCCTAACTCTGGAAACACCATATATTTT
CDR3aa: CASSLMPNSGNTIYF

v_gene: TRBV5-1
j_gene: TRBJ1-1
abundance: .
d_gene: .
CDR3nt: TGCGCCAGCAGCTCAGAAGTGAACACTGAAGCTTTCTTT
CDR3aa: CASSSEVNTEAFF

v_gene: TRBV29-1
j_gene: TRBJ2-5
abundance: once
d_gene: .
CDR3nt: TGCAGCGTTGTCCTATCCGGGGAGACCCAGTACTTC
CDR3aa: CSVVLSGETQYF

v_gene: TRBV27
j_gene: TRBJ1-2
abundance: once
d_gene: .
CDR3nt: TGTGCCAGCAGTCATACCAGTGTTAACTATGGCTACACCTTC
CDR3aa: CASSHTSVNYGYTF

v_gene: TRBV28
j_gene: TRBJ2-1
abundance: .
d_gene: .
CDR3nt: TGTGCCAGCACTCCCTCCGCGGGTAGCTCCTACAATGAGCAGTTCTTC
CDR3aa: CASTPSAGSSYNEQFF

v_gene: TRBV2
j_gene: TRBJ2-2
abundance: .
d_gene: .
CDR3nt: TGTGCCAGCAGGTCCCGGGGGGCGAGCACCGGGGAGCTGTTTTTT
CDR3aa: CASRSRGASTGELFF

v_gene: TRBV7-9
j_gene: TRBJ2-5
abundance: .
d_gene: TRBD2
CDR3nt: TGTGCCAGCAGCTTAGGGACTAGCTTAGGTCTTGAGACCCAGTACTTC
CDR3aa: CASSLGTSLGLETQYF

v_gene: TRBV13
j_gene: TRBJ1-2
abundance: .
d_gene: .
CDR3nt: TGTGCCAGCAGACCAAACGGGGTCGGCTATGGCTACACCTTC
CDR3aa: CASRPNGVGYGYTF

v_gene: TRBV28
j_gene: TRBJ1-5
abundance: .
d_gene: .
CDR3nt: TGTGCCAACTCCCCGAACGGTCAGCCCCAGCATTTT
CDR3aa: CANSPNGQPQHF

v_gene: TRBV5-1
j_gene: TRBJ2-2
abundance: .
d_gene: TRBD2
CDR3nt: TGCGCCAGCAGCTACTCCCCTAGCGGGGGGGCGGGCACCGGGGAGCTGTTTTTT
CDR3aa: CASSYSPSGGAGTGELFF

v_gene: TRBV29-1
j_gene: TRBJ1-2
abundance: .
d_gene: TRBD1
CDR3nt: TGCAGCGCGGCGGGACAGAACTATGGCTACACCTTC
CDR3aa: CSAAGQNYGYTF

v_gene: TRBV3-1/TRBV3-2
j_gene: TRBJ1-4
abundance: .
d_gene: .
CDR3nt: TGTGCCGCAGGCCGCGGGCAGGGGAATGAAAAACTGTTTTTT
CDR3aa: CAAGRGQGNEKLFF

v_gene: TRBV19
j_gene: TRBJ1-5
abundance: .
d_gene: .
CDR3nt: TGTGCCAGTAGTATAGCCGGGTCGCGGGGGCAGCCCCAGCATTTT
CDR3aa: CASSIAGSRGQPQHF

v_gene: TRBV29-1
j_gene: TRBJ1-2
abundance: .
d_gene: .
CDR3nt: TGCAGCGTCCGGGGGGGCGCAACGCCTGGCTACACCTTC
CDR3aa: CSVRGGATPGYTF

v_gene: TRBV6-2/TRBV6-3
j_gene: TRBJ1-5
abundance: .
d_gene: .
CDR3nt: TGTGCCAGCAGTTACTCGGACAGTTATAGCAATCAGCCCCAGCATTTT
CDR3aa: CASSYSDSYSNQPQHF

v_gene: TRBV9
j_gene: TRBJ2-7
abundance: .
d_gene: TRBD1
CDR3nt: TGTGCCAGCAGCGTAGCGGGACAGTCCTACGAGCAGTACTTC
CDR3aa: CASSVAGQSYEQYF

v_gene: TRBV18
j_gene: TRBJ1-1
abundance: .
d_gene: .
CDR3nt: TGTGCCAGCTCATTACTAGGGGGGGACACTGAAGCTTTCTTT
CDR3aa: CASSLLGGDTEAFF

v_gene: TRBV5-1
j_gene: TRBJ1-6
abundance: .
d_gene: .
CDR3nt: TGCGCCAGCAGCTTGGGGCGGAGGAGCGATAATTCACCCCTCCACTTT
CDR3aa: CASSLGRRSDNSPLHF

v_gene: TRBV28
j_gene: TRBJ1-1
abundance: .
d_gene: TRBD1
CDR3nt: TGTGCCAGCAGTCTCCGGACAGGGACGAACACTGAAGCTTTCTTT
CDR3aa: CASSLRTGTNTEAFF